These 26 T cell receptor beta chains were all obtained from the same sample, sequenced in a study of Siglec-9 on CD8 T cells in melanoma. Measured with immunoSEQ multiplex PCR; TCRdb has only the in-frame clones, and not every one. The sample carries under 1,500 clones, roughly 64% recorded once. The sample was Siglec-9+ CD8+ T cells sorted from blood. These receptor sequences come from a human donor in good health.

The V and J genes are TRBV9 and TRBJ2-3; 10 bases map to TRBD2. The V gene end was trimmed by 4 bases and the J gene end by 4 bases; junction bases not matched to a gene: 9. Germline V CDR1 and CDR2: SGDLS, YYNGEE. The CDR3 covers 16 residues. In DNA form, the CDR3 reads TGTGCCAGCAGCCCATGGACTAGCGGCAACGCAGATACGCAGTATTTT. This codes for CASSPWTSGNADTQYF.

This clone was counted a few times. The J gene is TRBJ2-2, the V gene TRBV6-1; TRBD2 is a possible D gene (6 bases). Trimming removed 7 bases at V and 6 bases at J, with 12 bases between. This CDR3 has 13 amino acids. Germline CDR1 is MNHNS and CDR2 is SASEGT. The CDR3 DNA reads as TGTGCCAGCATTGGAGGGGACGCCGGGGAGCTGTTTTTT. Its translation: CASIGGDAGELFF.

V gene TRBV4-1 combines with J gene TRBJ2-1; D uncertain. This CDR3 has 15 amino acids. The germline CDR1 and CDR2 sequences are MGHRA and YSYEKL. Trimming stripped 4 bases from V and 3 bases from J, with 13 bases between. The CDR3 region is CASSRLVNRYNEQFF. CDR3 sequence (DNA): TGCGCCAGCAGCCGACTTGTCAACCGCTACAATGAGCAGTTCTTC.

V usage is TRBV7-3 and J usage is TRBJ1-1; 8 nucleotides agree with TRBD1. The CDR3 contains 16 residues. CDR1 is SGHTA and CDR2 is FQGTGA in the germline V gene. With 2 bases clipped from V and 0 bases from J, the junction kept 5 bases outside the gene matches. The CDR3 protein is CASSLGQGAVNTEAFF. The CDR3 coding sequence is TGTGCCAGCAGCTTAGGGCAGGGGGCGGTGAACACTGAAGCTTTCTTT. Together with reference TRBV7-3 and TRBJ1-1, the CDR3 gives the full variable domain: GAGVSQTPSNKVTEKGKYVELRCDPISGHTALYWYRQSLGQGPEFLIYFQGTGAADDSGLPNDRFFAVRPEGSVSTLKIQRTERGDSAVYLCASSLGQGAVNTEAFFGQGTRLTVV.

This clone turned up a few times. As DNA, the CDR3 is TGTGCCAGCAGTGACTCTAGCGGGGGGTCCACAGATACGCAGTATTTT. Translated, it gives CASSDSSGGSTDTQYF. The rearrangement joins TRBV6-4 to TRBJ2-3, with TRBD2 matching over 10 bases. Germline V gene sequence: CDR1 MRHNA, CDR2 SNTAGT. With 0 bases clipped from V and 2 bases from J, the junction kept 2 bases outside the gene matches. The CDR3 length is 16 residues.

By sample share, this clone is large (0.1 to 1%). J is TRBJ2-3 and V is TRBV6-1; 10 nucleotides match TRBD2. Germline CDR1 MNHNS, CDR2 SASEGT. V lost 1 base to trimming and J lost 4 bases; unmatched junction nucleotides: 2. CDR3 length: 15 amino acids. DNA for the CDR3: TGTGCCAGCAGTGAAGGAAGCGGGGGGGCAGATACGCAGTATTTT. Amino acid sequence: CASSEGSGGADTQYF.

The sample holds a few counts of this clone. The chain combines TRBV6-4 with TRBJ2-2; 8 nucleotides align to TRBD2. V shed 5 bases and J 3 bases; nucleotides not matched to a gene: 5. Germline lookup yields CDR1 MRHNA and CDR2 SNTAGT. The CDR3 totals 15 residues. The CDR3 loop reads CASSPSGQDTGELFF. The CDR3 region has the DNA TGTGCCAGCAGTCCTAGCGGGCAAGACACCGGGGAGCTGTTTTTT.

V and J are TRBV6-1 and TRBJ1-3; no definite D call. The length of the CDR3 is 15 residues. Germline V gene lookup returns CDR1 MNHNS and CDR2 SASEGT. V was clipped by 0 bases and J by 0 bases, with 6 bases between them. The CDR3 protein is CASSEAEGSGNTIYF. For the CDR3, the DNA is TGTGCCAGCAGTGAAGCGGAGGGCTCTGGAAACACCATATATTTT.

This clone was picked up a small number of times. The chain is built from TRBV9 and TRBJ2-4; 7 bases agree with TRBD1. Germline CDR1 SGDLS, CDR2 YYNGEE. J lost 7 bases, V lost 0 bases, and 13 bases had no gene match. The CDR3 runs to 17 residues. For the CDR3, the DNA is TGTGCCAGCAGCGTAGAGGGGGCGGCGTCGGGATGGAACATTCAGTACTTC. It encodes CASSVEGAASGWNIQYF. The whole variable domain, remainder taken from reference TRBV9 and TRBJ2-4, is DSGVTQTPKHLITATGQRVTLRCSPRSGDLSVYWYQQSLDQGLQFLIQYYNGEERAKGNILERFSAQQFPDLHSELNLSSLELGDSALYFCASSVEGAASGWNIQYFGAGTRLSVL.

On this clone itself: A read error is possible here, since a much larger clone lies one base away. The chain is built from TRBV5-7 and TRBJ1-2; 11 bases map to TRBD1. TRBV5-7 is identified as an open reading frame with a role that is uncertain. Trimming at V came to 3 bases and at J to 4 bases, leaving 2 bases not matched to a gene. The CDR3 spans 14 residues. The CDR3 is CASSSGTGGYGYTF. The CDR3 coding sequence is TGTGCCAGCAGCTCCGGGACAGGGGGCTATGGCTACACCTTC.

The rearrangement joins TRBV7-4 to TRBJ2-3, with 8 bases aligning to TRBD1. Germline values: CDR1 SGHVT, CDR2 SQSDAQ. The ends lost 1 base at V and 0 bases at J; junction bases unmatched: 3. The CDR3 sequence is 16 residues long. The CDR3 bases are TGTGCCAGCAGCTTAGACTGGACAGGGAGCACAGATACGCAGTATTTT. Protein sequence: CASSLDWTGSTDTQYF. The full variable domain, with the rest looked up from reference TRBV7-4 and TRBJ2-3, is GAGVSQSPRYKVAKRGRDVALRCDSISGHVTLYWYRQTLGQGSEVLTYSQSDAQRDKSGRPSGRFSAERPERSVSTLKIQRTEQGDSAVYLCASSLDWTGSTDTQYFGPGTRLTVL.

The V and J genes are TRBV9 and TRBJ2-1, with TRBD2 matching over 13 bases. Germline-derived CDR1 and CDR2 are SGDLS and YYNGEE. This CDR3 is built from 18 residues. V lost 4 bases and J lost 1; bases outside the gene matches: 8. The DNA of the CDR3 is TGTGCCAGCAGCCCGGTACCGGGACTAGCGGGATCCTACAATGAGCAGTTCTTC. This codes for CASSPVPGLAGSYNEQFF.

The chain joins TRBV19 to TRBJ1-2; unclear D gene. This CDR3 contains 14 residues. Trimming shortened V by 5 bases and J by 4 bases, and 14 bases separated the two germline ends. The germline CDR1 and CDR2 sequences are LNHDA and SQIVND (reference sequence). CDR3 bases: TGTGCCAGTAGTCCGATGAGAGGCAGCTATGGCTACACCTTC. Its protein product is CASSPMRGSYGYTF.

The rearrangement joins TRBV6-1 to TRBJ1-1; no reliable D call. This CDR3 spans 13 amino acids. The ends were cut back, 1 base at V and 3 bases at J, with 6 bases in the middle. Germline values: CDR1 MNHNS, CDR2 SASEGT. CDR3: CASSEEVHTEAFF. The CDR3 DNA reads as TGTGCCAGCAGTGAAGAGGTTCACACTGAAGCTTTCTTT.

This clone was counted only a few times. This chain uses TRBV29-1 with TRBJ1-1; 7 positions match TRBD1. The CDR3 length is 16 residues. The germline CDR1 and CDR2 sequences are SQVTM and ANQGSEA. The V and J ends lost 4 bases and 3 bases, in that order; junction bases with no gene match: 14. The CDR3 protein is CSVVRDRYPDDTEAFF. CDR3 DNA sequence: TGCAGCGTTGTTCGGGACAGATACCCGGATGACACTGAAGCTTTCTTT.

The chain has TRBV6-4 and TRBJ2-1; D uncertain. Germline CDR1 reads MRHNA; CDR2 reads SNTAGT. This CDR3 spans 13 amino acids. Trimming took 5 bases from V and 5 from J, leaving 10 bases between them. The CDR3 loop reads CASSSRSNNEQFF. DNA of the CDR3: TGTGCCAGCAGTAGTAGGTCCAACAATGAGCAGTTCTTC.

The CDR3 spells CASSLGPRDRAWQDEQYF. The CDR3 nucleotides read TGTGCCAGCAGCTTGGGGCCCCGGGACAGGGCCTGGCAAGACGAGCAGTACTTC. V usage is TRBV5-8 and J usage is TRBJ2-7; 9 bases line up with TRBD1. CDR3 length: 18 amino acids. The V gene's germline CDR1 is SGHTS and CDR2 YDEGEE. After removal of 0 bases from V and 5 bases from J, the junction contained 15 bases not matched to a gene. Drawing the rest from reference TRBV5-8 and TRBJ2-7, the complete variable domain is EAGVTQSPTHLIKTRGQQATLRCSPISGHTSVYWYQQALGLGLQFLLWYDEGEERNRGNFPPRFSGRQFPNYSSELNVNALELEDSALYLCASSLGPRDRAWQDEQYFGPGTRLTVT.

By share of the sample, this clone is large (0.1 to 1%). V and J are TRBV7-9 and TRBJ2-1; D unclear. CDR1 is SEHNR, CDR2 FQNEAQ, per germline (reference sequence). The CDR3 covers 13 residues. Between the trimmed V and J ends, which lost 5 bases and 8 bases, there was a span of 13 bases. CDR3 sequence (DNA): TGTGCCAGCAGCCCTATGACGTTCGATGAGCAGTTCTTC. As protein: CASSPMTFDEQFF.

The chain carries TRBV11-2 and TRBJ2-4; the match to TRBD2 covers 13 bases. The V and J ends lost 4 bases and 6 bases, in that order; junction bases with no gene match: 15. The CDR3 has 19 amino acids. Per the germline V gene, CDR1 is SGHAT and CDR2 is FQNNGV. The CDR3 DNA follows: TGTGCCAGCAGCTCCACGTCGTGGACTAGCGGGAGAGGTGGAAACATTCAGTACTTC. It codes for CASSSTSWTSGRGGNIQYF.

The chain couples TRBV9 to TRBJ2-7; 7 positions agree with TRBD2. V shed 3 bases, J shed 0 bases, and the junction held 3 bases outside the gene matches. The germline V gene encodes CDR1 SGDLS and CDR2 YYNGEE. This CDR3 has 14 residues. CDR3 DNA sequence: TGTGCCAGCAGCGGCGGCGGGAGCTCCTACGAGCAGTACTTC. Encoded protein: CASSGGGSSYEQYF.

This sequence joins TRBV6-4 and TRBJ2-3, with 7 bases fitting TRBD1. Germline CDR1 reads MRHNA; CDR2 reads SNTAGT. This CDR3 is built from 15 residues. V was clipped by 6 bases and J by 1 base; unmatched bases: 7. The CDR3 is CASSDNGQGTDTQYF. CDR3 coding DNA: TGTGCCAGCAGCGACAACGGACAGGGCACAGATACGCAGTATTTT.

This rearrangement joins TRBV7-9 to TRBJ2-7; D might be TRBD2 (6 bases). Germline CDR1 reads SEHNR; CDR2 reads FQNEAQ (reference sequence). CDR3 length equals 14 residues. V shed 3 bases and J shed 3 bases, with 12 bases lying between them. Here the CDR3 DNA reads TGTGCCAGCAGCTTCAGCCGGGGACTCTACGAGCAGTACTTC. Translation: CASSFSRGLYEQYF.

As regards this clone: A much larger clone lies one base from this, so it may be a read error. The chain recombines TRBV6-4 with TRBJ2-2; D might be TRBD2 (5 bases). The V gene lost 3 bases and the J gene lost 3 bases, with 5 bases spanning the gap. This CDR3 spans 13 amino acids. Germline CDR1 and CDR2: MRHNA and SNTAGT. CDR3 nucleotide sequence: TGTGCCAGCAGTGAGCGGGACACCGGGGAGCTGTTTTTT. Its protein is CASSERDTGELFF.

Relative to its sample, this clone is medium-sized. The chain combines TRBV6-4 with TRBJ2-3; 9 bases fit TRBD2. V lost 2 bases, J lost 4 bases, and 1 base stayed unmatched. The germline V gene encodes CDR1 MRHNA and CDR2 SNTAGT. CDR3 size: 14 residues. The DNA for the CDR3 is TGTGCCAGCAGTGACGCGGGGGGGCCAGATACGCAGTATTTT. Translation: CASSDAGGPDTQYF.

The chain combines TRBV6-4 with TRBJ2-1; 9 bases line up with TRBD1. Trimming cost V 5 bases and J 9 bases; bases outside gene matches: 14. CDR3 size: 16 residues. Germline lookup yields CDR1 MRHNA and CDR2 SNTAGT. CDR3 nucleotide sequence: TGTGCCAGCAGTCCTACAGGGGGCGCAGGGTTTCCTGAGCAGTTCTTC. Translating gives CASSPTGGAGFPEQFF.

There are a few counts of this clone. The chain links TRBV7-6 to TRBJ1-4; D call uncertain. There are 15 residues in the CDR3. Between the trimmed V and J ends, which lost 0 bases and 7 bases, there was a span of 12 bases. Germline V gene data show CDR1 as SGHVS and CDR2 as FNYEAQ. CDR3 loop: CASSLAPGLGEKLFF. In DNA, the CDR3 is TGTGCCAGCAGCTTAGCTCCCGGACTTGGTGAAAAACTGTTTTTT.